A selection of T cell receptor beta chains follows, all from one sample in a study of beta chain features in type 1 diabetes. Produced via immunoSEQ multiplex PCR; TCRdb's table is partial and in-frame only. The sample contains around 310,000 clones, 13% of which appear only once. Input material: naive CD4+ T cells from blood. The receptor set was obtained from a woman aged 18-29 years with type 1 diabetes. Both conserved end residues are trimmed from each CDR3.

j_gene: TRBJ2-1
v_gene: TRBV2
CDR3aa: ASLQIRNNEQF

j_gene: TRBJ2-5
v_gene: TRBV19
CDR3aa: ASSKGTSGINWGETQY

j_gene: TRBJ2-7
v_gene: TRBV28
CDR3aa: ASSWTSGRQYEQY

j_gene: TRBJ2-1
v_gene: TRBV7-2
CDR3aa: ASSSGSSSGSTYNEQF

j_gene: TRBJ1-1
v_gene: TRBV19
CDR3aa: ASSMSREAF

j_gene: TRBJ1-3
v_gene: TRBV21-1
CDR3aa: ASRTALSGNTIY

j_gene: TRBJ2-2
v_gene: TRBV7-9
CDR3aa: ASSALLAGVNTGELF

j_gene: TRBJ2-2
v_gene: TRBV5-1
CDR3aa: ASSPTGLWTGELF

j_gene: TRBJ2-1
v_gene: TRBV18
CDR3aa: ASSPTQGARGNEQF

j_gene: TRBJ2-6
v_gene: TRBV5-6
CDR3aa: ASSLGRLGAGANVLT

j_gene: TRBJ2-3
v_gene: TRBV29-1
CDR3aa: SVGTGTQY

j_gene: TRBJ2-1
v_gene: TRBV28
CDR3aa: ASSSGVASGRMDEQF

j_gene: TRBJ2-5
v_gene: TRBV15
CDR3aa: ATSRDLAGGRETQY

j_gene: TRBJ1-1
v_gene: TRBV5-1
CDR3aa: ASSPGTGGTEAF

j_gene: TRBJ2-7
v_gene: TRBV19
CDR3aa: ASSQDRVGEQY

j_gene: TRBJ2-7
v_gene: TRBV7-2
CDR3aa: ASSIWTGTNEQY

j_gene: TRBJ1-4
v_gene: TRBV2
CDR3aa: ASSEAGQAPKLF

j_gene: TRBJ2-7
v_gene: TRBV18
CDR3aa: ASSPPGTGSYEQY

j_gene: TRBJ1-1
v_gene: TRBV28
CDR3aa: ASSIRRTEAF

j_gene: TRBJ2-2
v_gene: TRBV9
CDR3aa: ASNIGVANTGELF

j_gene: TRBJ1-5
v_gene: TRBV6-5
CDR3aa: ASSALWGGNQPQH

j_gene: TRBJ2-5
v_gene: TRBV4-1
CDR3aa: ASSQERASGMKTQY

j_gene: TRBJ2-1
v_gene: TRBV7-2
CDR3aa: ASSSWDYGNNEQF

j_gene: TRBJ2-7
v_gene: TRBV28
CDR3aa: ASSSPQGYEQY

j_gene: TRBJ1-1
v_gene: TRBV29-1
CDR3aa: SAFAYGEAF

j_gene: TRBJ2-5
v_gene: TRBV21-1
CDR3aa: ASSKLFGLAGGGQETQY

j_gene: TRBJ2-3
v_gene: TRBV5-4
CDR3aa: ASSLAPGLAGGPGTDTQY

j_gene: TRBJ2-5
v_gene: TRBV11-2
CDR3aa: ASSPSRGGAETQY

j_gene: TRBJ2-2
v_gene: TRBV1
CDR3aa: TSSHPSRGLAGGTGELF

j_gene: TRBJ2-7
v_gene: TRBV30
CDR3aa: AWRTLSEQY

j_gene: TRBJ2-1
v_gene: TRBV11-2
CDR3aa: ASSLSVSEQF

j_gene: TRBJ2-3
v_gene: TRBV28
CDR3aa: ASIAPLPTDTQY

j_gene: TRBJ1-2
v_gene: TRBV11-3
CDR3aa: ASSGRGLYGYT

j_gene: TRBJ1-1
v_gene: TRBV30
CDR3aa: AWSGGAEAF

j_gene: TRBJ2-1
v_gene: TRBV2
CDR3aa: ASSWDTAYNEQF

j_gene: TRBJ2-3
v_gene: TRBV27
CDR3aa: ASSFFSRGTSGSLDTQY

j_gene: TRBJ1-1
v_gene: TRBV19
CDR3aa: ASSITWGVMNTEAF

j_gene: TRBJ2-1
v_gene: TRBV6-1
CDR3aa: ASSADNEQF

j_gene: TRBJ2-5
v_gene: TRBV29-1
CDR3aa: SVSPRLAQTQY

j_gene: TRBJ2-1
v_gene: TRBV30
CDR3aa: AWYAGGNNEQF

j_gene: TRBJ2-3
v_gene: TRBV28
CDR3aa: ASSRADRLSTDTQY

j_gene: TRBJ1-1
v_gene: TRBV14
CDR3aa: ASSPFAGMAEAF

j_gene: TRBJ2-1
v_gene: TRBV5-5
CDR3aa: ASSSDRGSSYNEQF

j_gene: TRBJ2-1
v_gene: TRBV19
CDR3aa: ASRTGSSSYNEQF

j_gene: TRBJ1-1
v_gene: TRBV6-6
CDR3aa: ASSTGSQTEAF

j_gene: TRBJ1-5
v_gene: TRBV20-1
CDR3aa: SADGGQAQH

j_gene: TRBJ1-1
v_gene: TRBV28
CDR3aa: ASSVTGTRTEAF

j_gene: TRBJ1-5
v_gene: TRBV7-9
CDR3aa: ASSLWEDQPQH

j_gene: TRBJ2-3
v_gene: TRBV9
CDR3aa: ASSVDGVTDTQY

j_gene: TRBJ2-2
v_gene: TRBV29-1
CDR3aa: SVVSINTGELF

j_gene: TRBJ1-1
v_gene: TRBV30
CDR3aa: AWSVSGAVISEAF

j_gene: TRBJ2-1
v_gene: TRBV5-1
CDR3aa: ASSLATSGSEQF

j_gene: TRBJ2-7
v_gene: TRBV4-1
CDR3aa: ASSQQFGGRAAYEQY

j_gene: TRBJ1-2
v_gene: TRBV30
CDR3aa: AWSSRISNYGYT

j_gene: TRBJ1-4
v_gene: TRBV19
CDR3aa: ASSRVRTNEKLF

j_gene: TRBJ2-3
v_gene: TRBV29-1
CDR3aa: SVAGTYTDTQY

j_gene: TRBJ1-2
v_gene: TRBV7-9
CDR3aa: ASSSGTGIYGYT